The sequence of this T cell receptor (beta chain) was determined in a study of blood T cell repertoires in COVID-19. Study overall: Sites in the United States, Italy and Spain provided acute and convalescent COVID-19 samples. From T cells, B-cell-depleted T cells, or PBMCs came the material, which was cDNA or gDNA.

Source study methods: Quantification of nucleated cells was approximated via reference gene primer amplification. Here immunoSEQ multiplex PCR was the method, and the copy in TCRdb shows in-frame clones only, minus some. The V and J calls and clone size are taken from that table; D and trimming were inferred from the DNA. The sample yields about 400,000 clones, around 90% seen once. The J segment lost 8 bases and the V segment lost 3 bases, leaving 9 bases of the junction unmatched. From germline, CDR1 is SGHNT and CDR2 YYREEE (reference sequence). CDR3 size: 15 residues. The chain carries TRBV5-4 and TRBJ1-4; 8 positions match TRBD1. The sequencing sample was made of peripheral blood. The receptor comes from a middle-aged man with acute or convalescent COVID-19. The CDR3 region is CASSSRTGGEEKLFF. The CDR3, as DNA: TGTGCCAGCAGCTCGAGAACAGGGGGGGAAGAAAAACTGTTTTTT.